This TCR beta chain was identified during a study (dated by TCRdb to the mid-2010s). Library preparation was by RT-PCR. The sequencer was an Illumina MiSeq. Through fastp at Q25 and MiXCR, TCRdb rebuilt clones from the public reads, retaining in-frame beta chains. Records with the same CDR3 protein are collapsed into one entry carrying the most frequent genes and DNA. The sample records approximately 720,000 distinct CDR3 sequences, 13% to 15% of which are singletons. About 3.6% of the sample comes from the top ten. The germline V gene supplies CDR1 SGHVS and CDR2 FQNEAQ. There are 17 amino acids in the CDR3, from cysteine to phenylalanine inclusive. The kept DNA is CDR3 alone, 51 bases in frame from the first base. The V and J ends are trimmed by 6 bases and 0 bases, leaving 18 bases between them. Concerning this clonotype: It has no known antigen specificity. Base qualities are not provided; no much larger clone lies one nucleotide away.

The clonotype was recovered from a female donor in good health, serving as a healthy control. Sequences were obtained from memory CD4+ T cells from blood. The chain employs TRBV7-8 and TRBJ2-1; perhaps TRBD2 is the D gene, with 5 bases matching. The nucleotide sequence reads as follows: TGTGCCAGCAGGGAAAGGGTGAGGGCTAGCTCCTACAATGAGCAGTTCTTC. Its coded protein is CASRERVRASSYNEQFF.